One sample yielded the 18 T cell receptor beta chains listed below, sequenced in a study of T-cell memory formation after mild COVID-19. MiXCR, run by TCRdb on the 5' RACE reads, gives a single entry per CDR3 protein. The sample shows a few hundred thousand distinct CDR3 sequences, 15% to 20% of them seen only once. Sequencing used PBMCs or a T cell subset sorted from them (not recorded which). The receptors were gathered from a man aged 18 to 30 who had mild COVID-19 (a few samples of this study predate the infection). Cell type and time point are not known.

This clonotype came up a few times. V and J are TRBV6-5 and TRBJ2-1; D remains ambiguous. The germline V and J ends were trimmed by 6 bases and 10 bases, with 10 bases remaining between them. Germline V gene data show CDR1 as MNHEY and CDR2 as SVGAGI. The CDR3 totals 11 residues. In DNA, the CDR3 is TGTGCCAGCAGGGGTCTGGGCGAGCAGTTCTTC. Translating it yields CASRGLGEQFF.

The rearrangement joins TRBV7-9 to TRBJ1-2; the D gene is possibly TRBD1 (6 bases). CDR3 size: 13 residues. Trimming pared 1 base from V and 12 bases from J, leaving 15 bases between. Per the germline V gene, CDR1 is SEHNR and CDR2 is FQNEAQ (reference sequence). The chain's CDR3 is CASSLGTGAGHTF. The DNA of the CDR3 is TGTGCCAGCAGCTTAGGGACGGGGGCTGGTCACACCTTC.

Only a few counts were recorded for this clonotype. The rearrangement uses TRBV3-1 and TRBJ2-7; D remains unclear. CDR1 is LGHDT, CDR2 YNNKEL, per germline (reference sequence). The V gene lost 4 bases and the J gene lost 0 bases, with 10 bases spanning the gap. The CDR3 extends over 14 amino acids. CDR3: CASSPTTSSYEQYF. In DNA form, the CDR3 reads TGTGCCAGCAGCCCAACAACTTCCTCCTACGAGCAGTACTTC.

The chain couples TRBV10-2 to TRBJ2-7, with TRBD1 matching over 10 bases. There are 12 residues in the CDR3. V lost 8 bases, J lost 5 bases, and 3 bases stayed unmatched. CDR1 is WSHSY, CDR2 SAAADI, per germline. The CDR3 DNA follows: TGCGCCAGCGGGACAGGGGTCCACGAGCAGTACGTC. Protein sequence: CASGTGVHEQYV.

This chain uses TRBV7-2 with TRBJ1-2; 9 bases match TRBD1. The CDR3 consists of 14 residues. The V gene's germline CDR1 is SGHTA and CDR2 FQGNSA. The V segment lost 3 bases and the J segment 6 bases; nucleotides outside the gene matches: 5. The CDR3 DNA is TGTGCCAGCAGCTTTAGGGACAGGGTGGATGGCTACACCTTC. Protein sequence: CASSFRDRVDGYTF.

This clonotype appeared many times. The chain links TRBV20-1 to TRBJ2-3, with 12 bases fitting TRBD2. J lost 5 bases, V lost 3 bases, and 6 bases had no gene match. There are 15 residues in the CDR3. CDR1 and CDR2 (germline): DFQATT, SNEGSKA (reference sequence). The CDR3 bases are TGCAGTGCTAGTTTGGCTAGCGGGGGGGGAGATACGCAGTATTTT. It encodes CSASLASGGGDTQYF.

In its sample, this clonotype was seen many times. The chain carries TRBV7-8 and TRBJ2-7, with no clear D. The V end lost 1 base, the J end lost 4 bases, and 8 bases lay between the germline ends. Germline lookup yields CDR1 SGHVS and CDR2 FQNEAQ. The CDR3 is 13 residues long. The CDR3 loop is CASSLVSVYEQYF. CDR3 bases: TGTGCCAGCAGCTTAGTCTCGGTGTACGAGCAGTACTTC.

Only a few counts were recorded for this clonotype. The chain has TRBV7-2 and TRBJ2-5, with D hard to call. The germline V and J ends were trimmed by 1 base and 1 base, with 7 bases remaining between them. The germline V gene has CDR1 SGHTA and CDR2 FQGNSA. The length of the CDR3 is 14 residues. The CDR3 protein is CASSLGHSQETQYF. In DNA, the CDR3 is TGTGCCAGCAGCTTAGGCCACAGCCAAGAGACCCAGTACTTC.

The gene calls are TRBV4-1 and TRBJ1-1; 11 bases agree with TRBD1. Germline assignment: CDR1 MGHRA and CDR2 YSYEKL. The trim removed 3 bases at V and 5 bases at J, leaving 11 bases unmatched. CDR3 length: 17 amino acids. CDR3 bases: TGCGCCAGCAGCCATGGACACACCCGGGACAGGGGGACTGAAGCTTTCTTT. Its translation: CASSHGHTRDRGTEAFF.

The chain carries TRBV20-1 and TRBJ2-3; TRBD1 might be the D (5 bases). Germline-derived CDR1 and CDR2 are DFQATT and SNEGSKA (reference sequence). Trimming took 4 bases from V and 5 from J, leaving 10 bases between them. CDR3 length: 12 amino acids. CDR3 sequence reads: CSATATEDTQYF. CDR3 in DNA: TGCAGTGCTACCGCGACAGAAGATACGCAGTATTTT.

Only a few counts were recorded for this clonotype. The rearrangement uses TRBV20-1 and TRBJ2-1; 9 bases fit TRBD2. Trimming cost V 5 bases and J 0 bases; bases outside gene matches: 14. This CDR3 is 18 amino acids long. In germline, CDR1 is DFQATT, CDR2 SNEGSKA (reference sequence). The CDR3 is CSAREFLSGRSSYNEQFF. CDR3 coding DNA: TGCAGTGCTCGTGAGTTTTTGAGCGGGAGGAGCTCCTACAATGAGCAGTTCTTC.

This chain links TRBV4-1 with TRBJ1-1; 7 positions agree with TRBD1. The CDR3 sequence is 15 residues long. Germline-derived CDR1 and CDR2 are MGHRA and YSYEKL. The ends lost 3 bases at V and 4 bases at J; junction bases unmatched: 8. The CDR3 region has the DNA TGCGCCAGCAGCCAGTATCAGGGGGTGGTCACTGAAGCTTTCTTT. This codes for CASSQYQGVVTEAFF.

V and J are TRBV9 and TRBJ2-3; 9 bases agree with TRBD2. The CDR3 runs 16 residues. V trimming: 3 bases; J trimming: 2 bases; junction bases outside the gene matches: 7. Germline assignment: CDR1 SGDLS and CDR2 YYNGEE. Here the CDR3 reads CASSAQLAGITDTQYF. The CDR3 DNA follows: TGTGCCAGCAGCGCCCAGCTAGCGGGGATCACAGATACGCAGTATTTT.

The table lists this clonotype with many counts. The chain is built from TRBV7-2 and TRBJ2-3; D gene unclear. The V end was cut by 5 bases, the J end by 2 bases, with 2 bases between. The CDR3 spans 11 residues. CDR1 SGHTA and CDR2 FQGNSA come from the germline V gene. The CDR3 region has the DNA TGTGCCAGCAGCGTCACAGATACGCAGTATTTT. Protein sequence: CASSVTDTQYF. Complete variable domain (other parts from reference TRBV7-2 and TRBJ2-3): GAGVSQSPSNKVTEKGKDVELRCDPISGHTALYWYRQSLGQGLEFLIYFQGNSAPDKSGLPSDRFSAERTGGSVSTLTIQRTQQEDSAVYLCASSVTDTQYFGPGTRLTVL.

The chain links TRBV12-3 or TRBV12-4 to TRBJ1-1, with D unresolved. Trimming removed 5 bases from V and 3 bases from J, with 7 bases in between. This CDR3 region has 12 residues. The CDR3: CASSPQYTEAFF. In nucleotides, the CDR3 is TGTGCCAGCAGTCCCCAGTACACTGAAGCTTTCTTT.

The chain employs TRBV12-3 or TRBV12-4 and TRBJ1-5; a weak D match, TRBD1 (5 bases). The ends were cut back, 7 bases at V and 2 bases at J, with 15 bases in the middle. CDR3 length: 15 residues. The CDR3 bases are TGTGCCAGCACCAGAGAAGGGGTGGGCAATCAGCCCCAGCATTTT. As protein: CASTREGVGNQPQHF.

This clonotype has only a few counts. This chain joins TRBV6-1 and TRBJ1-5, with D uncertain. The CDR3 sequence is 14 residues long. Per the germline V gene, CDR1 is MNHNS and CDR2 is SASEGT. The V end was cut by 3 bases, the J end by 8 bases, with 14 bases between. The CDR3 here is CASSELTSIEPQHF. The CDR3 nucleotides read TGTGCCAGCAGTGAGTTAACATCGATTGAGCCCCAGCATTTT.

The V call is TRBV28, the J call TRBJ2-1; D perhaps matches TRBD2 (6 bases). The germline V and J ends were trimmed by 5 bases and 12 bases, with 8 bases remaining between them. The CDR3 consists of 10 residues. Germline values: CDR1 MDHEN, CDR2 SYDVKM. Here the CDR3 reads CASSGGRQFF. The CDR3 region has the DNA TGTGCCAGCAGTGGGGGGAGGCAGTTCTTC.